This T cell receptor beta chain was captured by sequencing in a study of molecular identifiers for immune sequencing clone quantification. V dropped 0 bases and J dropped 2; count of bases not matched to a gene: 3. Looked up from germline, CDR1 is DFQATT and CDR2 is SNEGSKA (reference sequence). The CDR3 loop spans 15 amino acids. Preparation methods for the bulk TCR libraries were those previously described, with listed TCR primers. TCRdb ran MiXCR on the PCR reads and lists one entry per CDR3 protein. The sample carries some 590,000 distinct CDR3 sequences, approximately 24% recorded once. The receptor comes from a human donor in good health. Some libraries in this study had Jurkat cell RNA spiked in. The chain recombines TRBV20-1 with TRBJ2-7; 11 nucleotides agree with TRBD1. Sequenced material: naive CD8+ T cells from blood, with Jurkat cell RNA spiked in. As for subset: FACS-sorted CD8+CD4-CCR7+CD45RA+ naive T cells. The CDR3 sequence is CSARDLGQGAYEQYF. DNA for the CDR3: TGCAGTGCTAGAGATCTGGGACAGGGGGCCTACGAGCAGTACTTC.